A selection of T cell receptor beta chains follows, all from one sample in a study of blood T cells in healthy people across ages. TCRdb recomputed calls from the 5' RACE reads with MiXCR, one row per CDR3 protein. In the table there are more than 650,000 distinct CDR3 sequences, 20% to 30% of which are singletons. Another study also made use of these data, one on T cells of mothers and their children.

Sequencing used blood. The receptors stem from a boy aged 10-17 years in good health. CDR3s include the opening cysteine and the closing phenylalanine or tryptophan. The D gene is left open where the match is weak. A clone size is listed for some rows: how often the clone was seen (once, few, many), or a class if it is expanded.

J gene	V gene	clone size	D gene	CDR3 DNA	CDR3 protein
TRBJ2-7	TRBV20-1	-	-	TGCAGTGCTAGAGGTTATTTAGCGTCATCCTACGAGCAGTACTTC	CSARGYLASSYEQYF
TRBJ2-3	TRBV9	few	TRBD1	TGTGCCAGCAGCGCCCCCCGGGACAGGGAATCAGATACGCAGTATTTT	CASSAPRDRESDTQYF
TRBJ2-1	TRBV20-1	-	-	TGCAGTGCTAGAGGGAACGGGGGAGAGGATGAGCAGTTCTTC	CSARGNGGEDEQFF
TRBJ2-4	TRBV7-2	-	-	TGTGCCAGCAGCCCGCGGACCCCAGGAACCAAAAACATTCAGTACTTC	CASSPRTPGTKNIQYF
TRBJ1-5	TRBV10-3	few	-	TGTGCCATCCCAGGGGATGCGGGGGAAAGCAATCAGCCCCAGCATTTT	CAIPGDAGESNQPQHF
TRBJ1-2	TRBV2	-	-	TGTGCCAGCAGTGAGCTCCTGACAGGACCCTATGGCTACACCTTC	CASSELLTGPYGYTF
TRBJ2-7	TRBV29-1	few	-	TGCAGCGTTGAGGCGGGGTCCTACGAGCAGTACTTC	CSVEAGSYEQYF
TRBJ2-5	TRBV5-1	few	-	TGCGCCAGCAGCTTGACCGGGGCAGGAGGGGAGACCCAGTACTTC	CASSLTGAGGETQYF
TRBJ1-5	TRBV6-1	-	TRBD1	TGTGCCAGCACCGGTCAAGGGACAGTCCGACCCCAGCATTTT	CASTGQGTVRPQHF
TRBJ2-7	TRBV2	few	-	TGTGCCAGCAGTGAGGACGGGGACTCCTACGAGCAGTACTTC	CASSEDGDSYEQYF
TRBJ2-7	TRBV20-1	few	TRBD2	TGCAGTGCTGCCCGGGGGGGCAGGGCCAACGAGCAGTACTTC	CSAARGGRANEQYF
TRBJ1-2	TRBV6-5	few	-	TGTGCCAGCAGTTACGGGGTACGCTCAGGCTACACCTTC	CASSYGVRSGYTF
TRBJ2-1	TRBV24-1	few	TRBD2	TGTGCCACAGGGCTCGGGGGGGTCAATGAGCAGTTCTTC	CATGLGGVNEQFF
TRBJ1-5	TRBV4-1	few	-	TGCGCCAGCAGCCAAGGTCCAGCGCAGGGCGGTCAGCCCCAGCATTTT	CASSQGPAQGGQPQHF
TRBJ2-5	TRBV12-3/TRBV12-4	-	-	TGTGCCAGCAGTTTCTCAGTCCTGGAGACCCAGTACTTC	CASSFSVLETQYF
TRBJ2-1	TRBV24-1	few	-	TGTGCCACCAGTTATCGGAATGAGCAGTTCTTC	CATSYRNEQFF
TRBJ1-1	TRBV5-1	-	TRBD1	TGCGCCAGCAGCGAGGGGGCGAGTGCTGAAGCTTTCTTT	CASSEGASAEAFF
TRBJ2-1	TRBV2	-	-	TGTGCCAGCAGTACGGGGGAAAATGAGCAGTTCTTC	CASSTGENEQFF
TRBJ2-4	TRBV13	-	TRBD1	TGTGCCAGCAGCTGGATCGGGACAGATGGACCCATTCAGTACTTC	CASSWIGTDGPIQYF
TRBJ1-2	TRBV11-2	few	-	TGTGCCAGCGGGGGGCAGGGCCTAAATAACTATGGCTACACCTTC	CASGGQGLNNYGYTF
TRBJ1-5	TRBV20-1	few	TRBD1	TGCAGTGCTAGAAACACAGGGGGCGTTCAGCCCCAGCATTTT	CSARNTGGVQPQHF
TRBJ2-3	TRBV12-3/TRBV12-4	few	TRBD2	TGTGCCAGCAGTTTATCGGCGGGGGGAAGCACAGATACGCAGTATTTT	CASSLSAGGSTDTQYF
TRBJ2-5	TRBV7-7	-	-	TGTGCCAGCAGCAGGGGCCGGACAAATCAAGAGACCCAGTACTTC	CASSRGRTNQETQYF
TRBJ2-7	TRBV20-1	-	TRBD2	TGCAGTGCTAGTACACTAGCGGGAGGATACGAGCAGTACTTC	CSASTLAGGYEQYF
TRBJ1-2	TRBV27	-	TRBD1	TGTGCCAGCGGAACCCGGGACAGGGTGGTCAACTATGGCTACACCTTC	CASGTRDRVVNYGYTF
TRBJ2-5	TRBV19	-	-	TGTGCCAGTAGTGGAGACCATCAGACCCAGTACTTC	CASSGDHQTQYF
TRBJ2-5	TRBV20-1	-	-	TGCAGTACCGGGAGCCTCCGGTCCGCCAAGGAGACCCAGTACTTC	CSTGSLRSAKETQYF
TRBJ2-5	TRBV5-1	-	TRBD2	TGCGCCAGCAGCCATGGGACTAGCGGGGGCCAAGAGACCCAGTACTTC	CASSHGTSGGQETQYF
TRBJ1-1	TRBV18	-	-	TGTGCCAGCTCCGCAAACCCGAGACAGGCAACCACTGAAGCTTTCTTT	CASSANPRQATTEAFF
TRBJ2-1	TRBV7-8	-	TRBD2	TGTGCCAGCAGGGGGGTAGCGGGGGGCTACAATGAGCAGTTCTTC	CASRGVAGGYNEQFF
TRBJ2-1	TRBV7-6	few	TRBD1	TGTGCCAGCAGCTCGGGGGGACAGGGTGGCGATGAGCAGTTCTTC	CASSSGGQGGDEQFF
TRBJ1-1	TRBV5-1	-	-	TGCGCCAGCAGCTACCTCGGGGGGAGGATGAACACTGAAGCTTTCTTT	CASSYLGGRMNTEAFF
TRBJ1-3	TRBV12-5	few	-	TGTGCTAGTGGTTTGGTACTAAATTATCCCTCTGGAAACACCATATATTTT	CASGLVLNYPSGNTIYF
TRBJ2-3	TRBV2	-	-	TGTGCCAGCAGTGAAGGCCCCCCCACAGATACGCAGTATTTT	CASSEGPPTDTQYF
TRBJ1-6	TRBV11-2	-	TRBD1	TGTGCCAGCCAAGGGGGCGGGAATAGGACACCCCTCCACTTT	CASQGGGNRTPLHF
TRBJ2-7	TRBV2	few	-	TGTGCCAGCACGGGGCGACGGGGTGCCGACGAGCAGTACTTC	CASTGRRGADEQYF
TRBJ1-5	TRBV12-5	few	-	TGTGCTAGTGGTTTGGTACGGAGGGGTGAGGGCAATCAGCCCCAGCATTTT	CASGLVRRGEGNQPQHF
TRBJ2-7	TRBV7-9	few	TRBD1	TGTGCCAGCAGCTCGGGACAGGGGGTACCCGGTGACGAGCAGTACTTC	CASSSGQGVPGDEQYF
TRBJ2-5	TRBV5-1	-	TRBD2	TGCGCCAGCAGCCCGGGCCGGACTAGCGGGGCCCAAGAGACCCAGTACTTC	CASSPGRTSGAQETQYF
TRBJ1-6	TRBV20-1	-	-	TGCAGTGCTAGAGATCAATTTTTTTCCGGGGATAATTCACCCCTCCACTTT	CSARDQFFSGDNSPLHF
TRBJ2-5	TRBV18	few	TRBD1	TGTGCCAGCTCACCACTGGGACAGGGGGCTCGAGAGACCCAGTACTTC	CASSPLGQGARETQYF
TRBJ2-2	TRBV3-1	few	TRBD1	TGTGCCAGCAGCCTAGGACAGGCCTACGGGGGGGAGCTGTTTTTT	CASSLGQAYGGELFF
TRBJ2-1	TRBV6-5	-	TRBD2	TGTGCCAGCAGTTCGGCCGGGACTAGCGGGGGCCAACAGTTCTTC	CASSSAGTSGGQQFF
TRBJ2-4	TRBV30	-	-	TGTGCCTGGAGTGTTATTGGGGGGAACGTTAAGGGAGCCAAAAACATTCAGTACTTC	CAWSVIGGNVKGAKNIQYF
TRBJ2-2	TRBV10-2	few	-	TGCGCCAGCAGTGAGTCGCAAGGCAGGATACTCACCGGGGAGCTGTTTTTT	CASSESQGRILTGELFF
TRBJ2-1	TRBV5-8	-	-	TGTGCCAGCAGCTGGTCGGACACTTGGTTACAAAAGCAGTTCTTC	CASSWSDTWLQKQFF
TRBJ2-7	TRBV28	-	TRBD1	TGTGCCAGCAGCCGGACCGGGACAGCCTACTACGAGCAGTACTTC	CASSRTGTAYYEQYF
TRBJ1-4	TRBV3-1	few	-	TGTGCCAGCAGCCAGATTGAACAGGGAAAACTGTTTTTT	CASSQIEQGKLFF
TRBJ2-5	TRBV20-1	-	-	TGCAGTGCTAGAGATCTAAGGAAAGAGACCCAGTACTTC	CSARDLRKETQYF
TRBJ2-6	TRBV21-1	many	-	TGTGCCAGCAGCAAAGCGGTCAGACAGGCCTCTGGGGCCAACGTCCTGACTTTC	CASSKAVRQASGANVLTF
TRBJ2-5	TRBV7-3	once	TRBD2	TGTGCCAGCAGCGCCCTGGGGGGGATGCTGAGAGAGACCCAGTACTTC	CASSALGGMLRETQYF
TRBJ1-2	TRBV20-1	-	-	TGCAGTGCCCAGAGCGGCAGGAGGGTCTATGGCTACACCTTC	CSAQSGRRVYGYTF